This TCR beta chain comes out of a study of early T cells in non-severe SARS-CoV-2 infection. On the study more broadly: Sequencing used unsorted whole-blood bulk RNA, so chains lack pairing. Notes on the study in general: VDJdb-based matching was biased toward anti-spike CD8 responses and missed private and CD4 specificities.

This clonotype was counted only a few times. As yet, its antigen is unknown. Each single cDNA molecule received a unique molecular identifier. TCRdb reprocessed the 5' RACE reads with MiXCR, giving one entry per CDR3 protein. The repertoire holds about 25,000 distinct CDR3 sequences, with 4% to 5.5% as singletons. The source is an adult who was a healthcare worker with PCR-confirmed SARS-CoV-2 infection or an uninfected control (not recorded which). The sequenced material came from whole blood.

DNA of the CDR3: TGTGCCAGCAGCACGGACAGGGCCACTGAAGCTTTCTTT. It translates to CASSTDRATEAFF. The chain has TRBV7-9 and TRBJ1-1; 8 bases align to TRBD1. Germline CDR1 reads SEHNR; CDR2 reads FQNEAQ (reference sequence). V gave up 5 bases and J gave up 4 bases; unmatched junction bases: 3. This CDR3 is built from 13 residues.